These T cell receptor beta chains were read from a single sample in a study of blood T cell repertoires in COVID-19. Clones were sequenced by immunoSEQ multiplex PCR, and TCRdb holds only the in-frame ones, with some missing. The table lists more than 250,000 clones, about 87% of them singletons. Sequencing used peripheral blood. The receptors were gathered from a human donor in a cohort sampled during active COVID-19. CDR3s include the opening cysteine and the closing phenylalanine or tryptophan. A D gene is named only where the DNA matches it firmly. Not every row has a clone size; where given, it reads once, few, many or a size class.

j_call: TRBJ2-2
d_call: TRBD2
clone_size: NA
v_call: TRBV15
cdr3_aa: CATSRQPGLAPGELFF
cdr3_nt: TGTGCCACCAGCAGACAACCGGGACTAGCCCCCGGGGAGCTGTTTTTT

j_call: TRBJ2-7
d_call: TRBD2
clone_size: few
v_call: TRBV5-5
cdr3_aa: CASSLGGIAGDSYEQYF
cdr3_nt: TGTGCCAGCAGCTTGGGAGGCATAGCGGGAGACTCCTACGAGCAGTACTTC

j_call: TRBJ1-1
d_call: NA
clone_size: NA
v_call: TRBV5-1
cdr3_aa: CASSLAAGRTEAFF
cdr3_nt: TGCGCCAGCAGCTTGGCCGCGGGGAGAACTGAAGCTTTCTTT

j_call: TRBJ1-4
d_call: NA
clone_size: NA
v_call: TRBV5-8
cdr3_aa: CASSAGGGAYGEKLFF
cdr3_nt: TGTGCCAGCAGCGCTGGGGGAGGGGCGTACGGTGAAAAACTGTTTTTT

j_call: TRBJ2-7
d_call: TRBD1
clone_size: NA
v_call: TRBV5-1
cdr3_aa: CASSPGQGLGEQYF
cdr3_nt: TGCGCCAGCAGCCCGGGACAGGGATTGGGGGAGCAGTACTTC

j_call: TRBJ2-2
d_call: NA
clone_size: NA
v_call: TRBV10-3
cdr3_aa: CAISESSGTGELFF
cdr3_nt: TGTGCCATCAGTGAGTCGTCAGGGACCGGGGAGCTGTTTTTT

j_call: TRBJ1-2
d_call: NA
clone_size: NA
v_call: TRBV20-1
cdr3_aa: CSASLGGNYGYTF
cdr3_nt: TGCAGTGCTAGTCTCGGAGGGAACTATGGCTACACCTTC

j_call: TRBJ2-3
d_call: TRBD2
clone_size: NA
v_call: TRBV20-1
cdr3_aa: CSASPGTSRDTQYF
cdr3_nt: TGCAGTGCTAGTCCCGGGACTAGCAGGGATACGCAGTATTTT

j_call: TRBJ1-2
d_call: NA
clone_size: NA
v_call: TRBV6-2/TRBV6-3
cdr3_aa: CASSYVLYGYTF
cdr3_nt: TGTGCCAGCAGTTACGTCCTATATGGCTACACCTTC

j_call: TRBJ1-5
d_call: TRBD1
clone_size: NA
v_call: TRBV7-9
cdr3_aa: CASSLFMGTGGFSNQPQHF
cdr3_nt: TGTGCCAGCAGCTTATTTATGGGGACAGGGGGCTTTAGCAATCAGCCCCAGCATTTT

j_call: TRBJ2-1
d_call: TRBD2
clone_size: NA
v_call: TRBV4-1
cdr3_aa: CASSPGLAMWGEQFF
cdr3_nt: TGCGCCAGCAGCCCGGGACTAGCGATGTGGGGTGAGCAGTTCTTC

j_call: TRBJ2-5
d_call: NA
clone_size: NA
v_call: TRBV5-1
cdr3_aa: CASSLVGQEQETQYF
cdr3_nt: TGCGCCAGCAGCTTGGTGGGGCAGGAACAAGAGACCCAGTACTTC

j_call: TRBJ2-4
d_call: NA
clone_size: few
v_call: TRBV4-1
cdr3_aa: CASSQDTVRAKNIQYF
cdr3_nt: TGCGCCAGCAGCCAAGATACGGTCCGAGCCAAAAACATTCAGTACTTC

j_call: TRBJ1-5
d_call: TRBD1
clone_size: NA
v_call: TRBV12-3/TRBV12-4
cdr3_aa: CASSLTGGPQHF
cdr3_nt: TGTGCCAGCAGCTTGACAGGGGGGCCCCAGCATTTT